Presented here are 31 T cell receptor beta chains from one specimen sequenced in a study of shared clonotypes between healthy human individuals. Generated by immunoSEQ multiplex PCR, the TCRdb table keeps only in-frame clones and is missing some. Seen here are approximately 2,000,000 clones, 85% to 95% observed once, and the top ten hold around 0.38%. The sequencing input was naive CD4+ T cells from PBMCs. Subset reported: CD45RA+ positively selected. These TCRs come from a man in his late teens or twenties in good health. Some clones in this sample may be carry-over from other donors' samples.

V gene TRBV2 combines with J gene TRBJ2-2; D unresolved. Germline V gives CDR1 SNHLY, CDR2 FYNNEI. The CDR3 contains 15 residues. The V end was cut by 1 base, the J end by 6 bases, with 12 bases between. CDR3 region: CASSEGSARAGELFF. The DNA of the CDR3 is TGTGCCAGCAGTGAAGGCAGCGCCCGCGCCGGGGAGCTGTTTTTT.

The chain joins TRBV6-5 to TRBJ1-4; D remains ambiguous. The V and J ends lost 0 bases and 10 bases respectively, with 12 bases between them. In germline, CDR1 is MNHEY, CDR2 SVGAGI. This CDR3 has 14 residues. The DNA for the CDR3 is TGTGCCAGCAGTTACTCGGGCAGCATAGGAAAACTGTTTTTT. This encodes CASSYSGSIGKLFF.

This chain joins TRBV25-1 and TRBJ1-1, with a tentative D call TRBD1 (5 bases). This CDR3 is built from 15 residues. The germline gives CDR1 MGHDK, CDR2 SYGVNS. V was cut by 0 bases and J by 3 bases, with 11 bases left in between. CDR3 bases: TGTGCCAGCAGTGAATATCAGGGAAAATACACTGAAGCTTTCTTT. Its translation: CASSEYQGKYTEAFF. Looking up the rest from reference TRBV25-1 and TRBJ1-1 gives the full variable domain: EADIYQTPRYLVIGTGKKITLECSQTMGHDKMYWYQQDPGMELHLIHYSYGVNSTEKGDLSSESTVSRIRTEHFPLTLESARPSHTSQYLCASSEYQGKYTEAFFGQGTRLTVV.

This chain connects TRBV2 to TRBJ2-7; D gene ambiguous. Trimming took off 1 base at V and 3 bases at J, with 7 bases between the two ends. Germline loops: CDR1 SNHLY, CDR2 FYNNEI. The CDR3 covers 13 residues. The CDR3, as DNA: TGTGCCAGCAGTGAAGACACACACTACGAGCAGTACTTC. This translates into CASSEDTHYEQYF.

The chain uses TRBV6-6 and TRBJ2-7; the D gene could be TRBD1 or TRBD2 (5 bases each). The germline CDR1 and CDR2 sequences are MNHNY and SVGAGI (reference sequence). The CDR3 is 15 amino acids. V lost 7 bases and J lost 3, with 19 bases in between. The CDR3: CASNSLTGALYEQYF. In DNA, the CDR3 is TGTGCCAGCAATTCCCTAACCGGGGCACTCTACGAGCAGTACTTC.

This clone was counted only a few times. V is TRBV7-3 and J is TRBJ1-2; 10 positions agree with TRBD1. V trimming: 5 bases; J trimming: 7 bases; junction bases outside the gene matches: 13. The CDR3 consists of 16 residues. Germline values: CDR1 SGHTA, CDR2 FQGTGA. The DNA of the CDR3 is TGTGCCAGCAGCCTAGATGGGACAGGGGATTTAGGTGGCTACACCTTC. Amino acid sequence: CASSLDGTGDLGGYTF.

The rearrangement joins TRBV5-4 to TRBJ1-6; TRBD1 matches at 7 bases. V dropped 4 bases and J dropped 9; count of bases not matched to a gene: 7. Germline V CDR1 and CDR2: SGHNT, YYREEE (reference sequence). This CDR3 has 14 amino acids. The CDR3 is CASSPGTDPSPLHF. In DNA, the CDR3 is TGTGCCAGCAGCCCCGGGACAGATCCTTCACCCCTCCACTTT.

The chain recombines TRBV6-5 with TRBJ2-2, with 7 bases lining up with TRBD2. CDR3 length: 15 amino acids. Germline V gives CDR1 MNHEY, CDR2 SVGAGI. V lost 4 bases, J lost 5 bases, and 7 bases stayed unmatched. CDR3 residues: CASSSWTRGTGELFF. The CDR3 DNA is TGTGCCAGCAGTTCGTGGACTAGAGGAACCGGGGAGCTGTTTTTT.

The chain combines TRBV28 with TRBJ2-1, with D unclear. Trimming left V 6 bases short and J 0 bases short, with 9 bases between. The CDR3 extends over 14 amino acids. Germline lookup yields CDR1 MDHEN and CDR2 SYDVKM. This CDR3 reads CASRPPSSYNEQFF. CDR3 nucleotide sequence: TGTGCCAGCAGGCCGCCGAGCTCCTACAATGAGCAGTTCTTC.

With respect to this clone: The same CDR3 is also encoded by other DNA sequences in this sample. CDR3 sequence: CASSRPGPVYNEQFF. In DNA form, the CDR3 reads TGTGCCAGCAGCCGACCGGGACCGGTCTACAATGAGCAGTTCTTC. The rearrangement uses TRBV28 and TRBJ2-1; the D call may be TRBD1 or TRBD2 (5 bases each). Germline lookup yields CDR1 MDHEN and CDR2 SYDVKM. This CDR3 has 15 residues. Trimming left V 6 bases short and J 3 bases short, with 15 bases between.

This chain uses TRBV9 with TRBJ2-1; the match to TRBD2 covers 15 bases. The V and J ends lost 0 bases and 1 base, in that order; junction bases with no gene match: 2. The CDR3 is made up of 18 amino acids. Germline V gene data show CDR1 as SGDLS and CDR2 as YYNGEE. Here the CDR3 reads CASSVAGTSGRSYNEQFF. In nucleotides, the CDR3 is TGTGCCAGCAGCGTAGCTGGGACTAGCGGGAGGTCCTACAATGAGCAGTTCTTC.

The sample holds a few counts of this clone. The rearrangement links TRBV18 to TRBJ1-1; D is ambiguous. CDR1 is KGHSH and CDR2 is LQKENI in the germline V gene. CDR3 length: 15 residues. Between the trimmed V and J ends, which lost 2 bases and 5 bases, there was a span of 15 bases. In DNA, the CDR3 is TGTGCCAGCTCACCAATGGGCGGGGTGGTTACTGAAGCTTTCTTT. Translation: CASSPMGGVVTEAFF.

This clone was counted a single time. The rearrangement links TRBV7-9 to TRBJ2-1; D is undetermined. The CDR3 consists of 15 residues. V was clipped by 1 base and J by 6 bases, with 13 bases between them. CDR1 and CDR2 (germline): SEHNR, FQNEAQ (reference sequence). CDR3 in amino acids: CASSLGRVTSNEQFF. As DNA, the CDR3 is TGTGCCAGCAGCTTAGGACGCGTGACCAGCAATGAGCAGTTCTTC.

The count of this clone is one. CDR3 in DNA: TGTGCCAGCAGCTTCTACAGCTCTGGAAACACCATATATTTT. Residues: CASSFYSSGNTIYF. The chain employs TRBV9 and TRBJ1-3; D is uncertain. In germline, CDR1 is SGDLS, CDR2 YYNGEE. Trimming stripped 4 bases from V and 0 bases from J, with 8 bases between. The CDR3 length is 14 residues.

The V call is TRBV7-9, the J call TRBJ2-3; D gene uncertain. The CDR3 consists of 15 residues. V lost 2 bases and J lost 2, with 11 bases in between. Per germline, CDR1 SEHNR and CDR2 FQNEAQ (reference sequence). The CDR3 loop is CASSLMAASTDTQYF. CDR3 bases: TGTGCCAGCAGCTTAATGGCAGCCTCCACAGATACGCAGTATTTT.

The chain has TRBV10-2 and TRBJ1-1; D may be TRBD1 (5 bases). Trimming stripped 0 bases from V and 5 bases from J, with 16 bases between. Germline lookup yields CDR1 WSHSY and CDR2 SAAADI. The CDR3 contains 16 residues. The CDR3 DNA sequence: TGCGCCAGCAGTGAGTCTTTCCGGGCTGGGGGAACTGAAGCTTTCTTT. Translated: CASSESFRAGGTEAFF.

The CDR3 DNA reads TGTGCCATCAGTGATGGGCCTAGCGGGAGGGCCGCAGATACGCAGTATTTT. Protein product: CAISDGPSGRAADTQYF. This chain uses TRBV10-3 with TRBJ2-3; the match to TRBD2 covers 12 bases. CDR1 ENHRY and CDR2 SYGVKD come from the germline V gene. The CDR3 runs to 17 residues. After removal of 3 bases from V and 4 bases from J, the junction contained 8 bases not matched to a gene.

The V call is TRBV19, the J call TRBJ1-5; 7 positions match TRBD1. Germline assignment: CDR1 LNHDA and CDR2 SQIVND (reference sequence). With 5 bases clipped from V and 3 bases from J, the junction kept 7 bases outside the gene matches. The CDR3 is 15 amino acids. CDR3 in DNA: TGTGCCAGTAGTCGGATGGACAGGACCAATCAGCCCCAGCATTTT. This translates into CASSRMDRTNQPQHF.

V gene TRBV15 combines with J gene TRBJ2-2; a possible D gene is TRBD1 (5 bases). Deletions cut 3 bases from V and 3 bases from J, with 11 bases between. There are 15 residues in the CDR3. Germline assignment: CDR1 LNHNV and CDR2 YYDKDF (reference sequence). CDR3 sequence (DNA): TGTGCCACCAGCAGGGGGCTTTTGGACACCGGGGAGCTGTTTTTT. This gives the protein CATSRGLLDTGELFF.

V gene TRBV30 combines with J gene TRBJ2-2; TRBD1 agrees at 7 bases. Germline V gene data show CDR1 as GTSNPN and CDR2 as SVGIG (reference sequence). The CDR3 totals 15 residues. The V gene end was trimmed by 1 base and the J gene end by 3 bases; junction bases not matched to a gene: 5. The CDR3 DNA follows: TGTGCCTGGAGTGCACTGACAGGGTACACCGGGGAGCTGTTTTTT. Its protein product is CAWSALTGYTGELFF. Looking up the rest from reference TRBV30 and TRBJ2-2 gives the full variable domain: SQTIHQWPATLVQPVGSPLSLECTVEGTSNPNLYWYRQAAGRGLQLLFYSVGIGQISSEVPQNLSASRPQDRQFILSSKKLLLSDSGFYLCAWSALTGYTGELFFGEGSRLTVL.

In nucleotides, the CDR3 is TGTGCCAGCAGTGAAGCGCTGGGCCTAGGCGAAAAACTGTTTTTT. Translated, it gives CASSEALGLGEKLFF. V is TRBV2 and J is TRBJ1-4; D not certain. The germline gives CDR1 SNHLY, CDR2 FYNNEI. The CDR3 runs 15 residues. The V end lost 0 bases, the J end lost 8 bases, and 13 bases lay between the germline ends.

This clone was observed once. CDR3 nucleotides: TGTGCCAGTAGCGGGGCTGAGCGGACCTATGGCTACACCTTC. Residues: CASSGAERTYGYTF. This chain links TRBV19 with TRBJ1-2; a weak D match, TRBD1 (5 bases). The germline V and J ends were trimmed by 6 bases and 4 bases, with 15 bases remaining between them. The CDR3 length is 14 residues. Per germline, CDR1 LNHDA and CDR2 SQIVND (reference sequence). The whole variable domain, remainder taken from reference TRBV19 and TRBJ1-2, is DGGITQSPKYLFRKEGQNVTLSCEQNLNHDAMYWYRQDPGQGLRLIYYSQIVNDFQKGDIAEGYSVSREKKESFPLTVTSAQKNPTAFYLCASSGAERTYGYTFGSGTRLTVV.

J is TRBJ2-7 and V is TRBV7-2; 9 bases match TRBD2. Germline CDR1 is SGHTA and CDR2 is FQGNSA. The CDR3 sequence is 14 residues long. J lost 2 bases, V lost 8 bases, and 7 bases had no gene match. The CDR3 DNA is TGTGCCAGCGGCTGGCGGGGGGGAACCTACGAGCAGTACTTC. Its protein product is CASGWRGGTYEQYF.

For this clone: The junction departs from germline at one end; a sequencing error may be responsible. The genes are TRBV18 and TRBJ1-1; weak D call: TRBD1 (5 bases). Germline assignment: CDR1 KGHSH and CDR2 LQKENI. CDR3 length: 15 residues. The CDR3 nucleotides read TGTGCCAGCTCCCCACCGGACGTTAGGGGCACTGAAGCTTTCTTT. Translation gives CASSPPDVRGTEAFF. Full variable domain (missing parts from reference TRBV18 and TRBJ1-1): NAGVMQNPRHLVRRRGQEARLRCSPMKGHSHVYWYRQLPEEGLKFMVYLQKENIIDESGMPKERFSAEFPKEGPSILRIQQVVRGDSAAYFCASSPPDVRGTEAFFGQGTRLTVV.

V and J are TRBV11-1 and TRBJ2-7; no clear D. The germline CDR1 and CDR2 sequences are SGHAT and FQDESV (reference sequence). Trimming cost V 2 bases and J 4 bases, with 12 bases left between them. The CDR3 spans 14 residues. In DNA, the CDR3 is TGTGCCAGCAGCTTACATCACCGCGAATACGAGCAGTACTTC. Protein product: CASSLHHREYEQYF.

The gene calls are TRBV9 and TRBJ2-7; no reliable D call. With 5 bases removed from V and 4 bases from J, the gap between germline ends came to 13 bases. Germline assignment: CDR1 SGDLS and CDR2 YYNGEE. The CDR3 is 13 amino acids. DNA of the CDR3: TGTGCCAGCAGTCCTCCGTGGTCGTACGAGCAGTACTTC. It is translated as CASSPPWSYEQYF.

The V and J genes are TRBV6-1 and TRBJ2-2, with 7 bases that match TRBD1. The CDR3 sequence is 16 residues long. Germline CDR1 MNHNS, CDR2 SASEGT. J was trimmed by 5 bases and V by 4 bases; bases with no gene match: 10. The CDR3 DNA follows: TGTGCCAGCAGTGCGGGACAGTCACTGGGGACCGGGGAGCTGTTTTTT. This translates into CASSAGQSLGTGELFF.

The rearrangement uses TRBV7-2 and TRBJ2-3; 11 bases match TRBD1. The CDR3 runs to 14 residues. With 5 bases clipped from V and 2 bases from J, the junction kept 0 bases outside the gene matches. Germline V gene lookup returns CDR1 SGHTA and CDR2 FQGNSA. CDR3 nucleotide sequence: TGTGCCAGCAGCGGACAGGGGGCCACAGATACGCAGTATTTT. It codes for CASSGQGATDTQYF.

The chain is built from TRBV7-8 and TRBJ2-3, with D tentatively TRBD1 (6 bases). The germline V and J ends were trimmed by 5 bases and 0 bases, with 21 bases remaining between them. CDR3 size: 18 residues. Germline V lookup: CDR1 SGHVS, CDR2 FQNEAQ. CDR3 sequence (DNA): TGTGCCAGCAGCCTAGGGGTACAGGGATGGGAGAGCACAGATACGCAGTATTTT. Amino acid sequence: CASSLGVQGWESTDTQYF. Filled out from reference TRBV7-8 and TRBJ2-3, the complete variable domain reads GAGVSQSPRYKVAKRGQDVALRCDPISGHVSLFWYQQALGQGPEFLTYFQNEAQLDKSGLPSDRFFAERPEGSVSTLKIQRTQQEDSAVYLCASSLGVQGWESTDTQYFGPGTRLTVL.

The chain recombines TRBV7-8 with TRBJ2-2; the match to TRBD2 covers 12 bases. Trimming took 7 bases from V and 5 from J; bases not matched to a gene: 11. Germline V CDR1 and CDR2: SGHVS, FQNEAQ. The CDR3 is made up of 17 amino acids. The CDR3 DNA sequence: TGTGCCAGCACCCTTCGACTAGCGGGAGAATGGACCGGGGAGCTGTTTTTT. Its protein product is CASTLRLAGEWTGELFF.

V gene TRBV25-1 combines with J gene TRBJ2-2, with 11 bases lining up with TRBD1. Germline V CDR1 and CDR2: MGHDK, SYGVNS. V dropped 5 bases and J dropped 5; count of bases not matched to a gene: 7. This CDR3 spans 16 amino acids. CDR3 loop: CASSRRGDRGTGELFF. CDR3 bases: TGTGCCAGCAGTCGACGGGGGGACAGGGGGACCGGGGAGCTGTTTTTT.